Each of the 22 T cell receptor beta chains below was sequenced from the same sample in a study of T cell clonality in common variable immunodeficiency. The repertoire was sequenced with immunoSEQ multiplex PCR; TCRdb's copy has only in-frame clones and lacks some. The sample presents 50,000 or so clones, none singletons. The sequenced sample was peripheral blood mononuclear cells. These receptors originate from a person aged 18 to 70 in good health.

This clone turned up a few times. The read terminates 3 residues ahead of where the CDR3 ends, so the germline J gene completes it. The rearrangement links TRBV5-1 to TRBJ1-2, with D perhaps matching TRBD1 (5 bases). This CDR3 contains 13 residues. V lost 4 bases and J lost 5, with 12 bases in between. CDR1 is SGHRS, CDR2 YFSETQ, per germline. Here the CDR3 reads CASSRGHEYGYTF. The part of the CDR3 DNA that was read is TGCGCCAGCAGCCGTGGACATGAGTATGGC.

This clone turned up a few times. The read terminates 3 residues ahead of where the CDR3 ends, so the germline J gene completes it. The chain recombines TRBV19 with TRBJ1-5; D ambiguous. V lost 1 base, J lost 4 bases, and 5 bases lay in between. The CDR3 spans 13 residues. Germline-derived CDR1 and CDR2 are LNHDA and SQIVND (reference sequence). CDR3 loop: CASSIVRNQPQHF. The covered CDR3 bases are TGTGCCAGTAGTATAGTGAGGAATCAGCCC. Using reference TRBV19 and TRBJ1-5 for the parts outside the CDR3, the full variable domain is DGGITQSPKYLFRKEGQNVTLSCEQNLNHDAMYWYRQDPGQGLRLIYYSQIVNDFQKGDIAEGYSVSREKKESFPLTVTSAQKNPTAFYLCASSIVRNQPQHFGDGTRLSIL.

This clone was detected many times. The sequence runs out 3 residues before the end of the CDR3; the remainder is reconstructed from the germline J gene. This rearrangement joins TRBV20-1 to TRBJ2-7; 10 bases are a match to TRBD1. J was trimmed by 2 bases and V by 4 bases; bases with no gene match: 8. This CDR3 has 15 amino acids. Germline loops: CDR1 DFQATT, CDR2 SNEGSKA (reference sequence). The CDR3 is CSAMRGGTGAYEQYF. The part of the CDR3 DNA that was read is TGCAGTGCTATGAGGGGGGGGACAGGGGCCTACGAG.

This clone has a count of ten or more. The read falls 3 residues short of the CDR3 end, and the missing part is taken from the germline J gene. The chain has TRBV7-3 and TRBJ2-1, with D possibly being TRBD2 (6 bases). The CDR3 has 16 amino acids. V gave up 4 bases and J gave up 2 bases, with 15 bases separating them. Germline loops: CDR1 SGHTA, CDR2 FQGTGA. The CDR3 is CASSSEGSSAYNEQFF. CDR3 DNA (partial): TGTGCCAGCAGCTCCGAGGGTTCTAGCGCCTACAATGAG. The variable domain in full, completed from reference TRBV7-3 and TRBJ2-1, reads GAGVSQTPSNKVTEKGKYVELRCDPISGHTALYWYRQSLGQGPEFLIYFQGTGAADDSGLPNDRFFAVRPEGSVSTLKIQRTERGDSAVYLCASSSEGSSAYNEQFFGPGTRLTVL.

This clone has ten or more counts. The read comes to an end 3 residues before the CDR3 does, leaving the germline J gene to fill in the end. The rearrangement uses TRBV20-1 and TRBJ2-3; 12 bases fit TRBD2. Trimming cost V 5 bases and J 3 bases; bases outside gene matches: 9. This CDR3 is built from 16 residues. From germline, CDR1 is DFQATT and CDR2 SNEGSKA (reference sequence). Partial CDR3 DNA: TGCAGTGCTCCCCGACATGGGACTAGCGGGACAGATACG. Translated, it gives CSAPRHGTSGTDT. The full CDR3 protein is CSAPRHGTSGTDTQYF.

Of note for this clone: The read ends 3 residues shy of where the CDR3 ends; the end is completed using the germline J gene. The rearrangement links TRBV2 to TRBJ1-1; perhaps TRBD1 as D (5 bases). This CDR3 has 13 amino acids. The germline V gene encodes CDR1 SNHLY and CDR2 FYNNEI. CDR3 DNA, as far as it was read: TGTGCCAGCAGTAATCGAGACAGTCTCCCG. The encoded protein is CASSNRDSLP. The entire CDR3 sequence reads CASSNRDSLPAFF.

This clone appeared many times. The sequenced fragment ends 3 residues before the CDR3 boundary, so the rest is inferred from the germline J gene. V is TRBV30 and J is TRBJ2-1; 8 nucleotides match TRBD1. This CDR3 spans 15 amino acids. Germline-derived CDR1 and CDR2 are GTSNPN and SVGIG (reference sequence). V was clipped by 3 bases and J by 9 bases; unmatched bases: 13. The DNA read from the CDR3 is TGTGCCTGGAGGTTCGGGACAGGAGGTTTGGGTGAG. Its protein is CAWRFGTGGLGE. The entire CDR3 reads CAWRFGTGGLGEQFF. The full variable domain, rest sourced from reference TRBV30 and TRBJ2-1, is SQTIHQWPATLVQPVGSPLSLECTVEGTSNPNLYWYRQAAGRGLQLLFYSVGIGQISSEVPQNLSASRPQDRQFILSSKKLLLSDSGFYLCAWRFGTGGLGEQFFGPGTRLTVL.

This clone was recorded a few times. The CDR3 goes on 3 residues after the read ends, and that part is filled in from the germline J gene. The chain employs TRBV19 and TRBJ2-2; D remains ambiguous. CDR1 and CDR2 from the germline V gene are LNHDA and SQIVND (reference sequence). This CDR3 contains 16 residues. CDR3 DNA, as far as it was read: TGTGCCAGTAGTACCGCCCGAACCCCAACTAATGAAAAG. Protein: CASSTARTPTNEK. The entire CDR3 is CASSTARTPTNEKLFF. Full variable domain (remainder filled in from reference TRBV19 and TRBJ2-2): DGGITQSPKYLFRKEGQNVTLSCEQNLNHDAMYWYRQDPGQGLRLIYYSQIVNDFQKGDIAEGYSVSREKKESFPLTVTSAQKNPTAFYLCASSTARTPTNEKLFFGEGSRLTVL.

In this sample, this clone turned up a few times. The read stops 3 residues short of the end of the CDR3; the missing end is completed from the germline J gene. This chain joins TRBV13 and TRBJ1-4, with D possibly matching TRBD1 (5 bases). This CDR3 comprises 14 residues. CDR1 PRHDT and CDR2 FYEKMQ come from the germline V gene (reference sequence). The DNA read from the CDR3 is TGTGCCAGCAGCTTATTGTCTGGGGCCAACGTA. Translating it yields CASSLLSGANV. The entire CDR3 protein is CASSLLSGANVLFF.

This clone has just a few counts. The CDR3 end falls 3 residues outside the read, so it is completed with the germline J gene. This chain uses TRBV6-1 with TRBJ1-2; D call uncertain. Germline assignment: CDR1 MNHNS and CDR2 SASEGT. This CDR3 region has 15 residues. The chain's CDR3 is CASSELAGGPHDYTF. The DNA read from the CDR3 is TGTGCCAGCAGTGAACTAGCGGGAGGGCCGCATGAC.

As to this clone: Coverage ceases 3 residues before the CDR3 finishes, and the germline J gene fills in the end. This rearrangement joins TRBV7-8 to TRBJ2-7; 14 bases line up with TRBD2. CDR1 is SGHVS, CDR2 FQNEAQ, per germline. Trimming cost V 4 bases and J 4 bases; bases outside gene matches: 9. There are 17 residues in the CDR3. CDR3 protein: CASSSRLAGGPRYEQYF. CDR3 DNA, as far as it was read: TGTGCCAGCAGCTCTCGACTAGCGGGAGGGCCTAGGTACGAG.

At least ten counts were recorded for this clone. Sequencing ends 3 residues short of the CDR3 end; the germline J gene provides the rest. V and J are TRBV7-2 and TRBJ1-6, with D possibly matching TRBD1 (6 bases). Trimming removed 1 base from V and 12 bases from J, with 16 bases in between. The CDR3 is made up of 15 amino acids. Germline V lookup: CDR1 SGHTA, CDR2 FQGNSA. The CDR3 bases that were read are TGTGCCAGCAGCTTAGGGCAACAGGGCGGTTTACCC. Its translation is CASSLGQQGGLP. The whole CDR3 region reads CASSLGQQGGLPLHF.

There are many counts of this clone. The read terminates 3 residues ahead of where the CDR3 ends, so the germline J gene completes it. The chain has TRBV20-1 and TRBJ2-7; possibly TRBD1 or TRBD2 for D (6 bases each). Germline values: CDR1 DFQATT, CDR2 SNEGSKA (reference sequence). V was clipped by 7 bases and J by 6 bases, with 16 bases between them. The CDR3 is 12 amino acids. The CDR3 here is CSGRDIEVEQYF. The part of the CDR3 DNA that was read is TGCAGTGGGCGGGACATCGAGGTCGAG.

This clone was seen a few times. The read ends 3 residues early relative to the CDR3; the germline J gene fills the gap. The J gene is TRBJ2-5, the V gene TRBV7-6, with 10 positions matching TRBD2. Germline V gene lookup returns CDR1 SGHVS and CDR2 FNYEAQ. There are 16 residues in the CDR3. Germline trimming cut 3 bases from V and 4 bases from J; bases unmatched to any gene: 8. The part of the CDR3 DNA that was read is TGTGCCAGCAGCTTCCTAGCGGGAGCGCTATTAGAGACC. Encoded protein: CASSFLAGALLET. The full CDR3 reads CASSFLAGALLETQYF.

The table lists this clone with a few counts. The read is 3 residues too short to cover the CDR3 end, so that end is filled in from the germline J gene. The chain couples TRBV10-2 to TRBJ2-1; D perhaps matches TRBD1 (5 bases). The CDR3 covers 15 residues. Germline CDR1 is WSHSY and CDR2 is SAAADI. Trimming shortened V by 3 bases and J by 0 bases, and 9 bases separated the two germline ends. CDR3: CASSEGAASYNEQFF. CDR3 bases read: TGCGCCAGCAGTGAAGGGGCGGCCTCCTACAATGAG.

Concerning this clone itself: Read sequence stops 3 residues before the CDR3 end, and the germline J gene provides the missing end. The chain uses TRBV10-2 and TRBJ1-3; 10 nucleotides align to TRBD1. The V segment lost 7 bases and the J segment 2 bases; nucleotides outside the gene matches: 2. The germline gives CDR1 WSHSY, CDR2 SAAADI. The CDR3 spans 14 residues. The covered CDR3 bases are TGCGCCAGCACCGGGACAGGGGCTGGAAACACC. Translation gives CASTGTGAGNT. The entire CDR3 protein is CASTGTGAGNTIYF.

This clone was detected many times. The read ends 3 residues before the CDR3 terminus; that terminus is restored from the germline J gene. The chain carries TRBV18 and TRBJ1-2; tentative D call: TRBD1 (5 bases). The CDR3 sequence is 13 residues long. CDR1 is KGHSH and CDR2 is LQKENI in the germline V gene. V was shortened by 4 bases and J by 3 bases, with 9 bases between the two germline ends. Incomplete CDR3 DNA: TGTGCCAGCTCACTCGACAGAGACTATGGC. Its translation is CASSLDRDYG. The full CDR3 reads CASSLDRDYGYTF.

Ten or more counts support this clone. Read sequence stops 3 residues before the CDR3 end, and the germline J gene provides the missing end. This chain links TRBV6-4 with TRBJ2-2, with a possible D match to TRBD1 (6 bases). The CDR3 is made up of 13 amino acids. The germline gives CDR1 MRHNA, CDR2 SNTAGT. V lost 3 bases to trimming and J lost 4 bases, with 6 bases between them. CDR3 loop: CASSEGATGELFF. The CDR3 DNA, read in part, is TGTGCCAGCAGTGAGGGGGCCACCGGGGAG.

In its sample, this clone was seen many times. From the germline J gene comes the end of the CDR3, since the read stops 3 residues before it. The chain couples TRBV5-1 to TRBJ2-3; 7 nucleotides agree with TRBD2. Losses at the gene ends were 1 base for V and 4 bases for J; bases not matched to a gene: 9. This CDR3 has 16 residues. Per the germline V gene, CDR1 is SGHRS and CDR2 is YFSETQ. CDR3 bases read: TGCGCCAGCAGCTTGCGGTCAGCGCGGGAGCCAGATACG. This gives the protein CASSLRSAREPDT. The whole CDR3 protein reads CASSLRSAREPDTQYF.

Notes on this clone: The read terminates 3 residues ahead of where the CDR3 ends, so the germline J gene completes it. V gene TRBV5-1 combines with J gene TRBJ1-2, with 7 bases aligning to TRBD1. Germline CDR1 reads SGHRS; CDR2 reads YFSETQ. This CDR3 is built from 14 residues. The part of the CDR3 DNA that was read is TGCGCCAGCAGCTTGGCGGTAGGGGGCAGGGGC. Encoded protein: CASSLAVGGRG. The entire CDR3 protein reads CASSLAVGGRGYTF.

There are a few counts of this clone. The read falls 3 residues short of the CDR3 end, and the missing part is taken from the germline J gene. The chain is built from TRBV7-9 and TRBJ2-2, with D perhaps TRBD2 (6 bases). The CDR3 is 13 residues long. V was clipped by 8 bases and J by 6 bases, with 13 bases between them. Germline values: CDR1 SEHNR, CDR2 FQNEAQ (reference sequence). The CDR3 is CASCIGGAGELFF. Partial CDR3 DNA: TGTGCCAGCTGTATTGGCGGGGCCGGGGAG.

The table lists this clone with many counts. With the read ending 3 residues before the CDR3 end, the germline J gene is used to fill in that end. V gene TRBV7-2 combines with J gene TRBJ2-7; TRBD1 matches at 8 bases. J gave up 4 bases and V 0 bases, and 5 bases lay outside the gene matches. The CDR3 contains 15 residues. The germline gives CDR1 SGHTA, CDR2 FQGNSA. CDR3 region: CASSLAWTGSYEQYF. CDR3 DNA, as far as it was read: TGTGCCAGCAGCTTAGCGTGGACAGGGAGTTACGAG.